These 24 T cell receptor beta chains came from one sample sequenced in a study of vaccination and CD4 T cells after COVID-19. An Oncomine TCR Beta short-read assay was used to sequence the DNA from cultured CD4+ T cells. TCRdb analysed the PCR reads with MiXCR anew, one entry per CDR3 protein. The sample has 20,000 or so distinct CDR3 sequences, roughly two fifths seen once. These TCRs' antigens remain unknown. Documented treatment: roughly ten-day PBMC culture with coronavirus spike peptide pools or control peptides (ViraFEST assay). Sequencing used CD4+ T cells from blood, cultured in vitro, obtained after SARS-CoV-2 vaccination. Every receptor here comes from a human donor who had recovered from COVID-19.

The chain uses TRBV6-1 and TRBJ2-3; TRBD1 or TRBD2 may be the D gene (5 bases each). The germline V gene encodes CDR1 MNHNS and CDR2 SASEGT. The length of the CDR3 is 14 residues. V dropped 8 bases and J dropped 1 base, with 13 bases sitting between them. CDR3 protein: CASGGDLGTDTQYF. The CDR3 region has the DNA TGTGCCAGCGGGGGAGATCTTGGCACAGATACGCAGTATTTT.

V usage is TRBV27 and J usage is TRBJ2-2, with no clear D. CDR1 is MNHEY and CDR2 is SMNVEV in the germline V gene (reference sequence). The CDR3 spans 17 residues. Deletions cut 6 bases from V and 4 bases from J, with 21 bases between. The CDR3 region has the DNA TGTGCCAGCAGACACCAAGGGCCGGTGCTAACCACCGGGGAGCTGTTTTTT. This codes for CASRHQGPVLTTGELFF.

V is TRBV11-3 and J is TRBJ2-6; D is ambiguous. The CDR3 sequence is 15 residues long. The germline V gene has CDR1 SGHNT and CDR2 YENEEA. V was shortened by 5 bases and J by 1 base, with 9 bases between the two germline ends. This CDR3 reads CASSDLQSGANVLTF. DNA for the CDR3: TGTGCCAGCAGCGACTTGCAATCTGGGGCCAACGTCCTGACTTTC.

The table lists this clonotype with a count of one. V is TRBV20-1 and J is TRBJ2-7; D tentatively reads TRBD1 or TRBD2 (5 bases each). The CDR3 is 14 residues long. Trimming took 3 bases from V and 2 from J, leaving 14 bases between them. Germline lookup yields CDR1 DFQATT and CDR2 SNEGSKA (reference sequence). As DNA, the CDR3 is TGCAGTGCTAGTGACTTACTGGGACCCTACGAGCAGTACTTC. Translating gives CSASDLLGPYEQYF.

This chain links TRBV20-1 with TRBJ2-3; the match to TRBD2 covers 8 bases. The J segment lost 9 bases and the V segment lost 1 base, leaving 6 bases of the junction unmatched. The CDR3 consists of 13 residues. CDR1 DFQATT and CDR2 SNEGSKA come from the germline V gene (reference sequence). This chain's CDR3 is CSARAGGEPTQYF. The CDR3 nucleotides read TGCAGTGCTAGAGCGGGAGGGGAACCCACGCAGTATTTT.

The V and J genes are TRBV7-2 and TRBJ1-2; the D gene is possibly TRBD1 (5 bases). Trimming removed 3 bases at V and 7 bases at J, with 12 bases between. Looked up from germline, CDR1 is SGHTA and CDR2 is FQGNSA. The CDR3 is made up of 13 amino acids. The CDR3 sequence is CASSLEGAGGYTF. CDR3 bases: TGTGCCAGCAGCTTGGAAGGGGCGGGTGGCTACACCTTC.

The CDR3 here is CASSGWTAPNTEAFF. The CDR3 nucleotides are TGTGCCAGTAGTGGTTGGACAGCCCCGAACACTGAAGCTTTCTTT. This sequence joins TRBV19 and TRBJ1-1, with D possibly matching TRBD1 (6 bases). Deletions cut 5 bases from V and 1 base from J, with 14 bases between. The germline V gene has CDR1 LNHDA and CDR2 SQIVND (reference sequence). The CDR3 has 15 residues. The whole variable domain, filled in from reference TRBV19 and TRBJ1-1, reads DGGITQSPKYLFRKEGQNVTLSCEQNLNHDAMYWYRQDPGQGLRLIYYSQIVNDFQKGDIAEGYSVSREKKESFPLTVTSAQKNPTAFYLCASSGWTAPNTEAFFGQGTRLTVV.

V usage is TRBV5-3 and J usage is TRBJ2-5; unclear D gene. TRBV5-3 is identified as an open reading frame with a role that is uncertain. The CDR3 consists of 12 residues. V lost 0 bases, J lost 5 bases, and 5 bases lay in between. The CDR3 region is CARSLGSETQYF. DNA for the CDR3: TGTGCCAGAAGCTTGGGTAGCGAGACCCAGTACTTC.

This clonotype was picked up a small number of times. CDR3 region: CASSFAGGGNQPQHF. The CDR3 DNA follows: TGTGCCAGCAGTTTCGCGGGGGGAGGAAATCAGCCCCAGCATTTT. The chain joins TRBV28 to TRBJ1-5; D is perhaps TRBD1 (5 bases). The CDR3 extends over 15 amino acids. V dropped 3 bases and J dropped 4 bases, with 13 bases sitting between them. The germline CDR1 and CDR2 sequences are MDHEN and SYDVKM.

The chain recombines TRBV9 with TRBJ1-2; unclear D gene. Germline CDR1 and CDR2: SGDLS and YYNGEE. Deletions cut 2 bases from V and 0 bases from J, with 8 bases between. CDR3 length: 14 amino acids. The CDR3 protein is CASSVSGANYGYTF. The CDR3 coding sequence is TGTGCCAGCAGCGTGAGCGGTGCTAACTATGGCTACACCTTC.

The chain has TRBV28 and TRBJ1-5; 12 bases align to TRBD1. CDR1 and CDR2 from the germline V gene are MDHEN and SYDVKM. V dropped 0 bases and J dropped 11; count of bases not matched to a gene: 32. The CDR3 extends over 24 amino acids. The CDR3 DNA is TGTGCCAGCAGTTTATGGGGGGGACAGGGGGCGTCGGCGGGGTCCTCGTGGTCCAGGCGGGCCCAGCATTTT. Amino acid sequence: CASSLWGGQGASAGSSWSRRAQHF.

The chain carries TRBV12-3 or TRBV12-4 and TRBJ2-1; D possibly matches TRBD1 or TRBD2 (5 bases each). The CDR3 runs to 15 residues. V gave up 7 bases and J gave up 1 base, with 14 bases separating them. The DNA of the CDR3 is TGTGCCAGCACCAAGGGACCTTTATCCTACAATGAGCAGTTCTTC. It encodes CASTKGPLSYNEQFF.

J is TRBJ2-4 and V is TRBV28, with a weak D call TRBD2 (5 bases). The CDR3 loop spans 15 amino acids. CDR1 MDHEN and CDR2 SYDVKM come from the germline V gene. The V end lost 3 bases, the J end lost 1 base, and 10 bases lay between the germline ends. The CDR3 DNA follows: TGTGCCAGCAGTTTGGGCGGGTTGGCCAAAAACATTCAGTACTTC. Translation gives CASSLGGLAKNIQYF.

The CDR3 region is CASSLHRDRNTEAFF. CDR3 DNA sequence: TGTGCCAGCAGTTTACACCGGGACCGGAACACTGAAGCTTTCTTT. The chain links TRBV27 to TRBJ1-1, with D maybe TRBD1 (5 bases). Germline V gene sequence: CDR1 MNHEY, CDR2 SMNVEV (reference sequence). The germline V and J ends were trimmed by 2 bases and 1 base, with 11 bases remaining between them. The CDR3 consists of 15 residues.

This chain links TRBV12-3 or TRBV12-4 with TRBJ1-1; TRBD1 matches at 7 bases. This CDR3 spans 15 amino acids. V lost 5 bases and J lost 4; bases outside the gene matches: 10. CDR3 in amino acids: CASSLGRGRATEAFF. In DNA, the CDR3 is TGTGCCAGCAGTCTGGGGAGGGGGCGCGCCACTGAAGCTTTCTTT.

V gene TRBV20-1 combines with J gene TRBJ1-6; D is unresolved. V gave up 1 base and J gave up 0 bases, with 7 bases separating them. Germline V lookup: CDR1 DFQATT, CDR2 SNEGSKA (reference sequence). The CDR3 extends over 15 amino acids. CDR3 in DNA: TGCAGTGCTAGAGGCGTCAGCTCCTATAATTCACCCCTCCACTTT. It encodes CSARGVSSYNSPLHF.

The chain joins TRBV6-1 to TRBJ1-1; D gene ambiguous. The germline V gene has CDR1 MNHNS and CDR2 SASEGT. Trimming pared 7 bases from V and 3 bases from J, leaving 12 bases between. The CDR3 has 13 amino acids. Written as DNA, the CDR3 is TGTGCCAGCATCCCCAGCGGGGACACTGAAGCTTTCTTT. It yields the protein CASIPSGDTEAFF.

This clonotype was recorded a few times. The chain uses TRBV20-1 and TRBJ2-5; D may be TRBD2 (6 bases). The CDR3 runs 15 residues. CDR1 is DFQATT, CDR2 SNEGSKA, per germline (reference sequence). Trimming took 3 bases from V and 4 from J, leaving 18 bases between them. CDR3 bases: TGCAGTGCTAGGGCGGTAAATGTCGGGGGAGAGACCCAGTACTTC. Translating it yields CSARAVNVGGETQYF.

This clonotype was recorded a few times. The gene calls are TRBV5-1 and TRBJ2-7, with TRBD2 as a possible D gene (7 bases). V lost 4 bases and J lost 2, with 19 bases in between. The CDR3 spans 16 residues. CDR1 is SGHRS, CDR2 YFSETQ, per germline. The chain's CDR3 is CASSRGAGDTPYEQYF. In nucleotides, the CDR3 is TGCGCCAGCAGCCGGGGGGCCGGGGACACCCCCTACGAGCAGTACTTC.

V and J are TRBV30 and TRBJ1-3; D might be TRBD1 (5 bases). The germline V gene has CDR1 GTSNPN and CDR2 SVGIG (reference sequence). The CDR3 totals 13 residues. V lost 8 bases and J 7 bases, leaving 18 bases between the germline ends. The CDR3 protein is CAGTGTAGNTIYF. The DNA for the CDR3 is TGTGCCGGGACCGGGACGGCCGGCAACACCATATATTTT.

CDR3 amino acids: CASSLLGRGGETQYF. The CDR3 DNA sequence: TGTGCCAGCAGCTTATTGGGCAGGGGGGGGGAGACCCAGTACTTC. J is TRBJ2-5 and V is TRBV7-2; the D gene could be TRBD1 or TRBD2 (7 bases each). The ends were cut back, 2 bases at V and 5 bases at J, with 15 bases in the middle. This CDR3 region has 15 residues. From germline, CDR1 is SGHTA and CDR2 FQGNSA.

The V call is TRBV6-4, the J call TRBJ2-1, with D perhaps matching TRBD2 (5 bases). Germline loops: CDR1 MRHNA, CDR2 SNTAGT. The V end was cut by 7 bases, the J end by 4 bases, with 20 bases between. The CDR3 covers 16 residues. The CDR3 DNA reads TGTGCCAGCACGGGGTATAGGCGGAGGAAATACAATGAGCAGTTCTTC. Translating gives CASTGYRRRKYNEQFF.

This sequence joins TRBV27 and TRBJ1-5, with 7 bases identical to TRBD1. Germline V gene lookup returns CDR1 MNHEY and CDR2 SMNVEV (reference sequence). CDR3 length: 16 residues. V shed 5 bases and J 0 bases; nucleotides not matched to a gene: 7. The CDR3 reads CASSPGTENSNQPQHF. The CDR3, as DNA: TGTGCCAGCAGTCCTGGGACAGAGAATAGCAATCAGCCCCAGCATTTT.

The CDR3 reads CASSLQPTADTGELFF. The DNA for the CDR3 is TGTGCCAGCAGCTTACAACCGACAGCAGACACCGGGGAGCTGTTTTTT. The chain couples TRBV7-2 to TRBJ2-2, with D maybe TRBD1 (5 bases). CDR3 size: 16 residues. Germline V gene sequence: CDR1 SGHTA, CDR2 FQGNSA. V dropped 2 bases and J dropped 3 bases, with 13 bases sitting between them.